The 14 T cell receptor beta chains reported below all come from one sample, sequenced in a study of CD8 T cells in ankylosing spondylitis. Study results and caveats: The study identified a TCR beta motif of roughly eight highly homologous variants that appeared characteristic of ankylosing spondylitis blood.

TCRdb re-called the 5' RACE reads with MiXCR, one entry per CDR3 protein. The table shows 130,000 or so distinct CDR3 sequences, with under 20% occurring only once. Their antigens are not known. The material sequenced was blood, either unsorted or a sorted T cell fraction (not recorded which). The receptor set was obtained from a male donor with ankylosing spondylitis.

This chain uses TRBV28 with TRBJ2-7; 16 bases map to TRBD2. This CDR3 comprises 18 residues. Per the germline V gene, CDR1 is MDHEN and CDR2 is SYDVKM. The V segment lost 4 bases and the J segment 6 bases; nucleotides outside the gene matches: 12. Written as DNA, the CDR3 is TGTGCCAGCAGTTACGATCCCGGGACTAGCGGGAGGGCCCTCGAGCAGTACTTC. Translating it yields CASSYDPGTSGRALEQYF.

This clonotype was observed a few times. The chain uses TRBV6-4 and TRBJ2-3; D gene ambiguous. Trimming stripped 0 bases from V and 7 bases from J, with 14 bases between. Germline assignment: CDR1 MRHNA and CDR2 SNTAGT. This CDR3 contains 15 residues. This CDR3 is CASSDSPDRANTQYF. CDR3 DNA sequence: TGTGCCAGCAGTGACTCCCCCGACCGGGCGAATACGCAGTATTTT.

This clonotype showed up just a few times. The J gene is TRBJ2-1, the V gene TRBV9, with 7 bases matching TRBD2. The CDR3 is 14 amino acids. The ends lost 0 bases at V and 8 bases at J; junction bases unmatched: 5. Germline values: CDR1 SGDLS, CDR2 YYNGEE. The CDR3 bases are TGTGCCAGCAGCGTAGAGAGCGGGGTAGATGAGCAGTTCTTC. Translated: CASSVESGVDEQFF.

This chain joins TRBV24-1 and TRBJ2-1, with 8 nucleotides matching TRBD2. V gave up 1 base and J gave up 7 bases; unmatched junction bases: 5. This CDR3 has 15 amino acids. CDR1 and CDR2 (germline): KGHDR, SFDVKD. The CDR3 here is CATSDFSSGPNEQFF. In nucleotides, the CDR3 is TGTGCCACCAGTGATTTTTCTAGCGGGCCGAATGAGCAGTTCTTC.

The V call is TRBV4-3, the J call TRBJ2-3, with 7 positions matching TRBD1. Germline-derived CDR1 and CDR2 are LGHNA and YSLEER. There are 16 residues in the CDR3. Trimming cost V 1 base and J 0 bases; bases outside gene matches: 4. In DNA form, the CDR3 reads TGCGCCAGCAGCCAAGGGACAGGATCAAGCACAGATACGCAGTATTTT. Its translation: CASSQGTGSSTDTQYF.

DNA for the CDR3: TGCGCCAGCAGTGGCAGGGGAGGCTACACCTTC. This codes for CASSGRGGYTF. The gene calls are TRBV10-2 and TRBJ1-2; the D gene is possibly TRBD1 (6 bases). Trimming took 4 bases from V and 8 from J, leaving 8 bases between them. This CDR3 comprises 11 residues. Germline CDR1 WSHSY, CDR2 SAAADI.

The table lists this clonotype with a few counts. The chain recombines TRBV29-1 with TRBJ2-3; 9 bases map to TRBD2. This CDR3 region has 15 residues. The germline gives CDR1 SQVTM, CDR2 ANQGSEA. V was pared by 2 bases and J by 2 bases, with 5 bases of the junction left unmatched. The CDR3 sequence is CSVETSGYLTDTQYF. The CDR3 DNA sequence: TGCAGCGTTGAAACTAGCGGGTATCTCACAGATACGCAGTATTTT.

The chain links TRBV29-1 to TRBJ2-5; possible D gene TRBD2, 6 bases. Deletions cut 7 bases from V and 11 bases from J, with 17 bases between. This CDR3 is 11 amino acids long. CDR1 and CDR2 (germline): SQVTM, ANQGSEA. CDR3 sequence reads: CSGGGAPGQYF. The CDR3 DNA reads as TGCAGCGGGGGCGGGGCCCCGGGGCAGTACTTC.

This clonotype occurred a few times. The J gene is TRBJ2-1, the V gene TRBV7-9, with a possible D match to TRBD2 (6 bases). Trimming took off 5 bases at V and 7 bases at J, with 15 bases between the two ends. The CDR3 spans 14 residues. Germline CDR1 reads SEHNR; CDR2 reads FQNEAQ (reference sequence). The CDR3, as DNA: TGTGCCAGCAGCCCGGGCGGGATTACGAATGAGCAGTTCTTC. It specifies CASSPGGITNEQFF.

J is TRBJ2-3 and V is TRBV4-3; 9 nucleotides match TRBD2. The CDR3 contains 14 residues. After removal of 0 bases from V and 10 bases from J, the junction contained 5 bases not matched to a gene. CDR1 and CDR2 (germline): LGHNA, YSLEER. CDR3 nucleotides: TGCGCCAGCAGCCAAGATAGGCTAGCGGGACCGCAGTATTTT. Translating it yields CASSQDRLAGPQYF.

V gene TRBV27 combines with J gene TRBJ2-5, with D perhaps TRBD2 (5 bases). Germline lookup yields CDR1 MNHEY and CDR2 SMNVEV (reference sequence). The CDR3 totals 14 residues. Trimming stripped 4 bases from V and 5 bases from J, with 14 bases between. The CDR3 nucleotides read TGTGCCAGCAGTTCCCCGGGGATAGTCGAGACCCAGTACTTC. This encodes CASSSPGIVETQYF.

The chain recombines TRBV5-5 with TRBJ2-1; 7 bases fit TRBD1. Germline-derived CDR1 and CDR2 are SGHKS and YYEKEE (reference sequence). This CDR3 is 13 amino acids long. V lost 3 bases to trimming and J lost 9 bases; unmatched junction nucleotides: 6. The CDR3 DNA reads TGTGCCAGCAGCTCCACAGGGGCCGTTGAGCAGTTCTTC. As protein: CASSSTGAVEQFF.

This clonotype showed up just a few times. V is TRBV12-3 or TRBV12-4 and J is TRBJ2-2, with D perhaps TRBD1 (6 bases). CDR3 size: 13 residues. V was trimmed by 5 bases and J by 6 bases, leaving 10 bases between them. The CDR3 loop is CASSGGLSGELFF. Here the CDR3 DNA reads TGTGCCAGCAGTGGGGGCCTATCCGGGGAGCTGTTTTTT.

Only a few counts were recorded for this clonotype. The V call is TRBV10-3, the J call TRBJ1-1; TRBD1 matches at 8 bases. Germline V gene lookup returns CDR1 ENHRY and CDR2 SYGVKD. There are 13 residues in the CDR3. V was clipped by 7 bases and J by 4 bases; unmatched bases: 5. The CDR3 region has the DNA TGTGCCATCACCACAGGGGGTGGCACTGAAGCTTTCTTT. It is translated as CAITTGGGTEAFF.